One sample yielded the 23 T cell receptor beta chains listed below, sequenced in a study of cytomegalovirus exposure and HLA in healthy donors. Both 60 Vbeta primers and 13 Jbeta primers went into the PCR. Some clones are missing from TCRdb's copy, which holds only in-frame ones; the method was immunoSEQ multiplex PCR. The sample contains around 150,000 clones, around 9.6% of which appear only once. The material sequenced was PBMCs. These receptors came from a male donor in good health and CMV-seronegative.

The V gene is TRBV6-5, the J gene TRBJ2-3; tentative D call: TRBD2 (6 bases). V was trimmed by 5 bases and J by 6 bases, leaving 12 bases between them. CDR3 length: 13 amino acids. Germline V gene lookup returns CDR1 MNHEY and CDR2 SVGAGI. CDR3 bases: TGTGCCAGCAGTACGGGGGATGGGGATACGCAGTATTTT. Protein: CASSTGDGDTQYF.

V is TRBV7-2 and J is TRBJ1-3, with D tentatively TRBD1 (6 bases). CDR3 length equals 15 residues. Germline-derived CDR1 and CDR2 are SGHTA and FQGNSA. V was pared by 0 bases and J by 3 bases, with 9 bases between. The CDR3 DNA sequence: TGTGCCAGCAGCTTAGCGGTGGGACATGGAAACACCATATATTTT. It encodes CASSLAVGHGNTIYF.

This clone was seen a handful of times. J is TRBJ2-7 and V is TRBV6-5; 10 positions match TRBD1. CDR3 size: 15 residues. Germline V CDR1 and CDR2: MNHEY, SVGAGI. The V gene end was trimmed by 3 bases and the J gene end by 4 bases; junction bases not matched to a gene: 6. The CDR3 DNA follows: TGTGCCAGCAGTTATTCAGGACAGGGGGTATACGAGCAGTACTTC. Residues: CASSYSGQGVYEQYF.

This clone was recorded a few times. The chain has TRBV4-3 and TRBJ2-7; 8 bases are a match to TRBD1. The CDR3 totals 15 residues. Trimming took 2 bases from V and 0 from J; bases not matched to a gene: 3. Germline V CDR1 and CDR2: LGHNA, YSLEER. Here the CDR3 DNA reads TGCGCCAGCAGCCAACGGACAGGGAGCTCCTACGAGCAGTACTTC. This sequence encodes CASSQRTGSSYEQYF.

This clone was detected only a few times. The rearrangement joins TRBV4-3 to TRBJ2-1, with a weak D call TRBD2 (6 bases). This CDR3 is 16 amino acids long. V lost 0 bases to trimming and J lost 4 bases, with 13 bases between them. CDR1 is LGHNA and CDR2 is YSLEER in the germline V gene. The CDR3: CASSQDWAGTYNEQFF. The CDR3 nucleotides are TGCGCCAGCAGCCAAGATTGGGCAGGGACTTACAATGAGCAGTTCTTC.

This clone was observed a few times. The chain is built from TRBV5-1 and TRBJ1-2; 9 bases agree with TRBD1. The CDR3 is 15 amino acids. Germline V CDR1 and CDR2: SGHRS, YFSETQ. Trimming removed 4 bases from V and 3 bases from J; junction bases left unmatched: 7. CDR3 loop: CASSEQGAAYYGYTF. For the CDR3, the DNA is TGCGCCAGCAGCGAACAGGGGGCAGCGTACTATGGCTACACCTTC.

The CDR3 nucleotides read TGCAGCGCAACGATACAGGGCCAAGAGACCCAGTACTTC. This encodes CSATIQGQETQYF. J is TRBJ2-5 and V is TRBV29-1, with D maybe TRBD1 (6 bases). Germline V gives CDR1 SQVTM, CDR2 ANQGSEA. This CDR3 has 13 amino acids. The germline V and J ends were trimmed by 7 bases and 1 base, with 13 bases remaining between them.

This clone was seen more than once but under ten times. The chain employs TRBV2 and TRBJ2-7; TRBD1 matches 11 bases. Trimming took 4 bases from V and 9 from J; bases not matched to a gene: 5. This CDR3 contains 13 residues. CDR1 and CDR2 from the germline V gene are SNHLY and FYNNEI. CDR3 in amino acids: CASSGGTGGTQYF. The CDR3 bases are TGTGCCAGCAGTGGAGGGACAGGGGGAACGCAGTACTTC.

In its sample, this clone was seen a few times. This sequence joins TRBV19 and TRBJ1-5; TRBD1 matches at 12 bases. Germline CDR1 and CDR2: LNHDA and SQIVND (reference sequence). This CDR3 contains 15 residues. V trimming: 3 bases; J trimming: 6 bases; junction bases outside the gene matches: 3. The CDR3 region has the DNA TGTGCCAGTAGTATTGGGACAGGGGGCCGTCAGCCCCAGCATTTT. Amino acid sequence: CASSIGTGGRQPQHF.

The chain joins TRBV5-1 to TRBJ2-3; D uncertain. The CDR3 contains 15 residues. Germline lookup yields CDR1 SGHRS and CDR2 YFSETQ. V was trimmed by 1 base and J by 0 bases, leaving 9 bases between them. The CDR3 protein is CASSLSEPSTDTQYF. As DNA, the CDR3 is TGCGCCAGCAGCTTGAGTGAGCCTAGCACAGATACGCAGTATTTT.

This clone was picked up a small number of times. The chain recombines TRBV7-9 with TRBJ1-1, with D hard to call. V lost 3 bases and J 3 bases, leaving 17 bases between the germline ends. The CDR3 is 16 amino acids. Per germline, CDR1 SEHNR and CDR2 FQNEAQ (reference sequence). The CDR3 region has the DNA TGTGCCAGCAGCTTTAACTACGCAGAAGTAGACACTGAAGCTTTCTTT. This translates into CASSFNYAEVDTEAFF.

The rearrangement joins TRBV5-1 to TRBJ2-5; D is possibly TRBD2 (5 bases). The CDR3 covers 14 residues. V was cut by 0 bases and J by 2 bases, with 8 bases left in between. CDR1 and CDR2 (germline): SGHRS, YFSETQ. CDR3 sequence: CASSLAAEQETQYF. The CDR3 DNA follows: TGCGCCAGCAGCTTGGCAGCGGAGCAAGAGACCCAGTACTTC.

The chain carries TRBV2 and TRBJ2-7; weak D call: TRBD1 (8 bases). V lost 6 bases and J 4 bases, leaving 25 bases between the germline ends. Germline CDR1 reads SNHLY; CDR2 reads FYNNEI. The CDR3 spans 17 residues. This CDR3 reads CASRGLRTGREAYEQYF. CDR3 nucleotides: TGTGCCAGCAGGGGCCTGCGGACAGGGAGGGAGGCATACGAGCAGTACTTC. Full variable domain (remainder filled in from reference TRBV2 and TRBJ2-7): EPEVTQTPSHQVTQMGQEVILRCVPISNHLYFYWYRQILGQKVEFLVSFYNNEISEKSEIFDDQFSVERPDGSNFTLKIRSTKLEDSAMYFCASRGLRTGREAYEQYFGPGTRLTVT.

The rearrangement uses TRBV25-1 and TRBJ1-1, with 8 bases identical to TRBD1. Germline-derived CDR1 and CDR2 are MGHDK and SYGVNS. This CDR3 contains 14 residues. V lost 3 bases to trimming and J lost 1 base; unmatched junction nucleotides: 1. CDR3 sequence (DNA): TGTGCCAGCAGTGATGGGACAGGGAACACTGAAGCTTTCTTT. The encoded protein is CASSDGTGNTEAFF.

This clone has a handful of counts. The rearrangement joins TRBV7-3 to TRBJ2-1, with TRBD2 identical over 15 bases. CDR1 is SGHTA, CDR2 FQGTGA, per germline. This CDR3 has 15 amino acids. The trim removed 5 bases at V and 7 bases at J, leaving 3 bases unmatched. The CDR3 spells CASSLGLAGGNEQFF. DNA for the CDR3: TGTGCCAGCAGCCTAGGACTAGCGGGGGGGAATGAGCAGTTCTTC. Looking up the rest from reference TRBV7-3 and TRBJ2-1 gives the full variable domain: GAGVSQTPSNKVTEKGKYVELRCDPISGHTALYWYRQSLGQGPEFLIYFQGTGAADDSGLPNDRFFAVRPEGSVSTLKIQRTERGDSAVYLCASSLGLAGGNEQFFGPGTRLTVL.

The chain employs TRBV9 and TRBJ1-1; 10 nucleotides align to TRBD1. CDR3 size: 14 residues. V lost 3 bases to trimming and J lost 6 bases; unmatched junction nucleotides: 5. Germline CDR1 reads SGDLS; CDR2 reads YYNGEE. The CDR3 coding sequence is TGTGCCAGCAGCGAAGGGACAGGGGACCCTGAAGCTTTCTTT. This gives the protein CASSEGTGDPEAFF.

The chain employs TRBV27 and TRBJ1-6; 9 bases match TRBD1. V lost 3 bases to trimming and J lost 11 bases; unmatched junction nucleotides: 8. Germline lookup yields CDR1 MNHEY and CDR2 SMNVEV (reference sequence). The CDR3 spans 15 residues. DNA of the CDR3: TGTGCCAGCAGTTTCTCGGACAGGGGAAAGGCACCCCTCCACTTT. It specifies CASSFSDRGKAPLHF.

This chain joins TRBV11-2 and TRBJ2-7; tentative D call: TRBD2 (5 bases). The germline CDR1 and CDR2 sequences are SGHAT and FQNNGV. Trimming removed 1 base from V and 3 bases from J, with 10 bases in between. The CDR3 consists of 14 residues. CDR3 in DNA: TGTGCCAGCAGCTTAGGGGCTAGCAGCTACGAGCAGTACTTC. Translated, it gives CASSLGASSYEQYF.

This clone was detected only a few times. This chain joins TRBV5-1 and TRBJ2-7; 8 bases line up with TRBD2. The CDR3 is 17 amino acids. After removal of 4 bases from V and 3 bases from J, the junction contained 15 bases not matched to a gene. CDR1 and CDR2 (germline): SGHRS, YFSETQ. The CDR3 DNA follows: TGCGCCAGCAGCCCTAGCGGACCGGGACTAGATCTCTACGAGCAGTACTTC. This codes for CASSPSGPGLDLYEQYF.

The chain combines TRBV5-6 with TRBJ2-3; TRBD2 agrees at 8 bases. The CDR3 has 16 amino acids. Germline lookup yields CDR1 SGHDT and CDR2 YYEEEE. J was trimmed by 8 bases and V by 0 bases; bases with no gene match: 11. The CDR3 region is CASSLVVAGSFSTQYF. CDR3 sequence (DNA): TGTGCCAGCAGCTTGGTGGTAGCGGGATCCTTTAGTACGCAGTATTTT.

The chain combines TRBV28 with TRBJ1-4; 7 nucleotides agree with TRBD1. The V segment lost 6 bases and the J segment 8 bases; nucleotides outside the gene matches: 12. The CDR3 runs 15 residues. CDR1 is MDHEN and CDR2 is SYDVKM in the germline V gene. The CDR3 spells CASRPGQVLIEKLFF. The CDR3 DNA reads as TGTGCCAGCAGACCCGGACAGGTATTAATCGAAAAACTGTTTTTT.

V usage is TRBV27 and J usage is TRBJ2-1, with TRBD1 identical over 10 bases. V dropped 3 bases and J dropped 6; count of bases not matched to a gene: 5. CDR3 length: 15 residues. CDR1 is MNHEY and CDR2 is SMNVEV in the germline V gene (reference sequence). The CDR3 spells CASSFPGQGSNEQFF. The CDR3 DNA reads TGTGCCAGCAGTTTCCCGGGACAGGGGAGCAATGAGCAGTTCTTC.

This CDR3 reads CASSVVDRDEQFF. The CDR3 DNA reads TGTGCCAGCAGCGTAGTTGATCGCGATGAGCAGTTCTTC. The chain joins TRBV9 to TRBJ2-1; D unresolved. The CDR3 runs 13 residues. CDR1 and CDR2 from the germline V gene are SGDLS and YYNGEE. V lost 0 bases and J lost 8, with 9 bases in between. The full variable domain, with the rest looked up from reference TRBV9 and TRBJ2-1, is DSGVTQTPKHLITATGQRVTLRCSPRSGDLSVYWYQQSLDQGLQFLIQYYNGEERAKGNILERFSAQQFPDLHSELNLSSLELGDSALYFCASSVVDRDEQFFGPGTRLTVL.